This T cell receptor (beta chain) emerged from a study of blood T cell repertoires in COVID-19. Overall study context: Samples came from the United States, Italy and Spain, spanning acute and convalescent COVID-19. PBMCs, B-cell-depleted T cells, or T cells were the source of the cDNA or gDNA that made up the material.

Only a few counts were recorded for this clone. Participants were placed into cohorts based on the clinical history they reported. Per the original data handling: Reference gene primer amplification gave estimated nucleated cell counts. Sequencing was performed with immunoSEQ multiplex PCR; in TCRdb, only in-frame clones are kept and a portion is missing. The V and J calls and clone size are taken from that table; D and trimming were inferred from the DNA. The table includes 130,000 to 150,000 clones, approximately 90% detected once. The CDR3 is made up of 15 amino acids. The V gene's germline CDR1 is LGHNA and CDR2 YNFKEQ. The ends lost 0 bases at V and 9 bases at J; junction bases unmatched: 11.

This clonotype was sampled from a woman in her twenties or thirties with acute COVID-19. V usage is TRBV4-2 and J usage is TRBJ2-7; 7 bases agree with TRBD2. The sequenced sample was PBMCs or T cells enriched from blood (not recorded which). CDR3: CASSQDFDGTTRQYF. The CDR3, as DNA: TGTGCCAGCAGCCAAGATTTTGACGGGACTACAAGGCAGTACTTC.